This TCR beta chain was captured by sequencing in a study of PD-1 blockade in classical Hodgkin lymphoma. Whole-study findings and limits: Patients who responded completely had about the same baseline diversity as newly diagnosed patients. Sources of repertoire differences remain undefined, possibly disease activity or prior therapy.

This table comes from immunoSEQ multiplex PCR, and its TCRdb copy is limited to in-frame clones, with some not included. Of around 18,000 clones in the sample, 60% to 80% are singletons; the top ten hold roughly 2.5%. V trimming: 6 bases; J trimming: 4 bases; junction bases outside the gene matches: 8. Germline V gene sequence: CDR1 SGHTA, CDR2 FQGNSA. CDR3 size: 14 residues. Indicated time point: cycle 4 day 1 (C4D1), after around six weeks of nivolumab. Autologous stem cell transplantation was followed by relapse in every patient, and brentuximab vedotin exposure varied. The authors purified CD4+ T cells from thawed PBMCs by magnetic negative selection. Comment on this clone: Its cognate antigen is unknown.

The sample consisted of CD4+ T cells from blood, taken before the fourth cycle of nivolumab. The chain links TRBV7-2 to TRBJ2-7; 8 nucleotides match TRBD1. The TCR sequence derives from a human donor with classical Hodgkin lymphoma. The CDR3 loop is CASRSGTGNYEQYF. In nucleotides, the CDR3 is TGTGCCAGCAGGTCCGGGACAGGAAATTACGAGCAGTACTTC.